This paragraph reports one T cell receptor beta chain. Its specificity is not known. The validation cohort, a group of 120 subjects, included the donors and was separate from the approximately 680-subject first cohort. This specimen belongs to a study of cytomegalovirus exposure and HLA in healthy donors. In germline, CDR1 is SGHVS, CDR2 FNYEAQ. This CDR3 has 15 residues. Trimming at V came to 5 bases and at J to 4 bases, leaving 10 bases not matched to a gene. Sequencing was performed with immunoSEQ multiplex PCR; in TCRdb, only in-frame clones are kept and a portion is missing. This sample has hundreds of thousands of clones, with just over 85% found just once. Points from the study as a whole: The listing of roughly 160 TCR beta chains classed them as cytomegalovirus-associated. Using the classifier, cytomegalovirus status was reportedly diagnosed with high specificity and sensitivity.

Input material: PBMCs. This rearrangement joins TRBV7-6 to TRBJ1-2; 7 bases align to TRBD1. The source of this sequence is a woman aged 18 to 35 in good health and CMV-seronegative. The CDR3 nucleotides read TGTGCCAGCAGCCCCATGACAGGGCTCGGCTATGGCTACACCTTC. It translates to CASSPMTGLGYGYTF. Looking up the rest from reference TRBV7-6 and TRBJ1-2 gives the full variable domain: GAGVSQSPRYKVTKRGQDVALRCDPISGHVSLYWYRQALGQGPEFLTYFNYEAQQDKSGLPNDRFSAERPEGSISTLTIQRTEQRDSAMYRCASSPMTGLGYGYTFGSGTRLTVV.